This T cell receptor (beta chain) was sequenced for a study of blood T cell repertoires in COVID-19. About the study: Sites across the United States, Italy and Spain contributed samples from acute and convalescent COVID-19.

All enrollees were about 18 to 100 years old and from about two dozen US areas. Allocation to cohorts depended on clinical history reported by the participants. Sequencing used immunoSEQ multiplex PCR; TCRdb keeps in-frame clones, though not all of them. This sample has 180,000 or so clones, with roughly 90% found just once. The V end was cut by 5 bases, the J end by 0 bases, with 11 bases between. CDR3 length: 15 residues. In germline, CDR1 is SGHAT, CDR2 FQDESV (reference sequence). The clonotype comes from a human donor with acute COVID-19. The donor label of this sample is uncertain. The V call is TRBV11-1, the J call TRBJ2-1; D is undetermined. The source material was PBMCs or T cells enriched from blood (not recorded which). CDR3: CASSADFSSYNEQFF. CDR3 nucleotide sequence: TGTGCCAGCAGCGCCGACTTCAGCTCCTACAATGAGCAGTTCTTC.